The rows below give T cell receptor beta chains drawn from one sample of a study of cytomegalovirus exposure and HLA in healthy donors. Measured with immunoSEQ multiplex PCR; TCRdb has only the in-frame clones, and not every one. The repertoire holds approximately 200,000 clones, with roughly 83% as singletons. Sequencing was performed on PBMCs. These receptor sequences come from a girl aged 5 to 17 in good health and CMV-seronegative. Each CDR3 is given with its conserved first and last residue. Fields, in order: D gene, J gene, clone size, V gene, CDR3 DNA, CDR3 protein. D genes are given only for firm matches. Only part of the rows carry a size: once, few, many, or a class if the clone is expanded.

d_gene: TRBD1; j_gene: TRBJ2-1; abundance: few; v_gene: TRBV7-9; CDR3nt: TGTGCCAGCAGTTCTCGGACAGGCGGAACCTACAATGAGCAGTTCTTC; CDR3aa: CASSSRTGGTYNEQFF
d_gene: .; j_gene: TRBJ1-1; abundance: .; v_gene: TRBV6-6; CDR3nt: TGTGCCAGCAGTCGGAGGACAGAGAACACTGAAGCTTTCTTT; CDR3aa: CASSRRTENTEAFF
d_gene: .; j_gene: TRBJ1-5; abundance: .; v_gene: TRBV5-6; CDR3nt: TGTGCCAGCAGCCGCGCTGGAGATCAGCCCCAGCATTTT; CDR3aa: CASSRAGDQPQHF
d_gene: .; j_gene: TRBJ1-4; abundance: .; v_gene: TRBV5-1; CDR3nt: TGCGCCAGCAGCCCCGGTGGGGGCAATGAAAAACTGTTTTTT; CDR3aa: CASSPGGGNEKLFF
d_gene: .; j_gene: TRBJ1-4; abundance: few; v_gene: TRBV7-2; CDR3nt: TGTGCCAGCAGCTTAACAGGGACTAATGAAAAACTGTTTTTT; CDR3aa: CASSLTGTNEKLFF
d_gene: TRBD1; j_gene: TRBJ1-2; abundance: .; v_gene: TRBV10-2; CDR3nt: TGCGCCACCAGAGGGACAGCGGGTTACGGCTACACCTTC; CDR3aa: CATRGTAGYGYTF
d_gene: TRBD1; j_gene: TRBJ2-1; abundance: .; v_gene: TRBV27; CDR3nt: TGTGCCAGCACCCAACCGGGACAGGTCGTACCACAGTTCTTC; CDR3aa: CASTQPGQVVPQFF
d_gene: .; j_gene: TRBJ1-1; abundance: .; v_gene: TRBV19; CDR3nt: TGTGCCAGTACTTTATCCCCTTCGGAGGAGACCTTGAACACTGAAGCTTTCTTT; CDR3aa: CASTLSPSEETLNTEAFF
d_gene: .; j_gene: TRBJ2-7; abundance: .; v_gene: TRBV9; CDR3nt: TGTGCCAGCAGCGTAGGAGCTGTCTACGAGCAGTACTTC; CDR3aa: CASSVGAVYEQYF
d_gene: TRBD1; j_gene: TRBJ1-4; abundance: .; v_gene: TRBV6-1; CDR3nt: TGTGCCAGCAGACGGGACAGTCTTAATGAAAAACTGTTTTTT; CDR3aa: CASRRDSLNEKLFF
d_gene: TRBD1; j_gene: TRBJ1-1; abundance: .; v_gene: TRBV10-3; CDR3nt: TGTGCCATCAGTGATGGGCGAGCAGGGGGCCTAAACACTGAAGCTTTCTTT; CDR3aa: CAISDGRAGGLNTEAFF
d_gene: TRBD1; j_gene: TRBJ2-5; abundance: .; v_gene: TRBV27; CDR3nt: TGTGCCAGCAGCCGGGACAGGGACGAGACCCAGTACTTC; CDR3aa: CASSRDRDETQYF
d_gene: TRBD1; j_gene: TRBJ1-3; abundance: .; v_gene: TRBV28; CDR3nt: TGTGCCAGCAGTTTCCTCGGGACAGGGGGCGGAAACACCATATATTTT; CDR3aa: CASSFLGTGGGNTIYF
d_gene: TRBD1; j_gene: TRBJ1-1; abundance: .; v_gene: TRBV29-1; CDR3nt: TGCAGCGGCAGACAGGGTTTGAACACTGAAGCTTTCTTT; CDR3aa: CSGRQGLNTEAFF
d_gene: .; j_gene: TRBJ2-5; abundance: .; v_gene: TRBV18; CDR3nt: TGTGCCAGCTCTGCGGGGTCGACAGGGTGGATTGACCAAGAGACCCAGTACTTC; CDR3aa: CASSAGSTGWIDQETQYF
d_gene: .; j_gene: TRBJ2-7; abundance: .; v_gene: TRBV27; CDR3nt: TGTGCCAGCAGTTTAGGAGGGGGCGCCTACGAGCAGTACTTC; CDR3aa: CASSLGGGAYEQYF
d_gene: .; j_gene: TRBJ1-2; abundance: .; v_gene: TRBV27; CDR3nt: TGTGCCAGACTCCCTTCCCCCACGGGGAGGTCCGGGGGCTACACCTTC; CDR3aa: CARLPSPTGRSGGYTF
d_gene: .; j_gene: TRBJ1-2; abundance: few; v_gene: TRBV6-5; CDR3nt: TGTGCCAGCAGTCACCAGGCAGGATCCTCGGGCTACACCTTC; CDR3aa: CASSHQAGSSGYTF
d_gene: .; j_gene: TRBJ1-1; abundance: .; v_gene: TRBV5-1; CDR3nt: TGCGCCAGCAGCCCCAGCGGACAGATAATTGCTTTCTTT; CDR3aa: CASSPSGQIIAFF
d_gene: .; j_gene: TRBJ1-1; abundance: few; v_gene: TRBV29-1; CDR3nt: TGCAGCGTTGGCCAGGGCACTGAAGCTTTCTTT; CDR3aa: CSVGQGTEAFF
d_gene: .; j_gene: TRBJ2-7; abundance: once; v_gene: TRBV30; CDR3nt: TGTGCCGGAGGAGAGGGAGACGAGCAGTACTTC; CDR3aa: CAGGEGDEQYF
d_gene: .; j_gene: TRBJ2-5; abundance: .; v_gene: TRBV5-1; CDR3nt: TGCGCCAGCAGCTCCGGGAATAAGGAAGAGACCCAGTACTTC; CDR3aa: CASSSGNKEETQYF
d_gene: .; j_gene: TRBJ1-2; abundance: .; v_gene: TRBV15; CDR3nt: TGTGCCACCAGCCCAGACAGGATCTATGGCTACACCTTC; CDR3aa: CATSPDRIYGYTF
d_gene: TRBD1; j_gene: TRBJ2-7; abundance: .; v_gene: TRBV5-1; CDR3nt: TGCGCCAGCAGACGTACAGGGGGTGACGAGCAGTACTTC; CDR3aa: CASRRTGGDEQYF
d_gene: .; j_gene: TRBJ1-4; abundance: .; v_gene: TRBV4-2; CDR3nt: TGTGCCAGCAGCCACCCGACAACACGGGGGGCAGCGGAAAAACTGTTTTTT; CDR3aa: CASSHPTTRGAAEKLFF
d_gene: TRBD1; j_gene: TRBJ2-7; abundance: .; v_gene: TRBV6-5; CDR3nt: TGTGCCAGCAGTCGCGGGACAGGGAACGAGCAGTACTTC; CDR3aa: CASSRGTGNEQYF
d_gene: .; j_gene: TRBJ2-3; abundance: .; v_gene: TRBV19; CDR3nt: TGTGCCAGTAGTAGCGGGGGCTGGACAGATACGCAGTATTTT; CDR3aa: CASSSGGWTDTQYF
d_gene: .; j_gene: TRBJ1-3; abundance: .; v_gene: TRBV2; CDR3nt: TGTGCCAGTCCGGGGGGGCCAGGAAACACCATATATTTT; CDR3aa: CASPGGPGNTIYF
d_gene: .; j_gene: TRBJ1-1; abundance: few; v_gene: TRBV28; CDR3nt: TGTGCCAGCAGCCTACAGGACCGCTCTTTCTTT; CDR3aa: CASSLQDRSFF
d_gene: TRBD1; j_gene: TRBJ2-2; abundance: .; v_gene: TRBV6-5; CDR3nt: TGTGCCAGCAGTCAGACAGGGGAGAACACCGGGGAGCTGTTTTTT; CDR3aa: CASSQTGENTGELFF
d_gene: .; j_gene: TRBJ2-1; abundance: .; v_gene: TRBV30; CDR3nt: TGTGCCTGGAGTGAAGCGGTGTTCTACAATGAGCAGTTCTTC; CDR3aa: CAWSEAVFYNEQFF